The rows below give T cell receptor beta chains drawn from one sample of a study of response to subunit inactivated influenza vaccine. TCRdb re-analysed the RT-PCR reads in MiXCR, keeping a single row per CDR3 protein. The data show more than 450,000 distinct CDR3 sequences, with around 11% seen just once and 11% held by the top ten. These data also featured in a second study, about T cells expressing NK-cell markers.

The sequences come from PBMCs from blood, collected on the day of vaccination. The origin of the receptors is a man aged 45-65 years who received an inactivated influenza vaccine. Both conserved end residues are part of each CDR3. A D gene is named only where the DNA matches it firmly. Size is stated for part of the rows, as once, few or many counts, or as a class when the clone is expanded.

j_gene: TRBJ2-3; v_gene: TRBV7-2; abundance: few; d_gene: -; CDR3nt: TGTGCCAGCAGCCCGAAATCAGGAGGGGATACGCAGTATTTT; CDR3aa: CASSPKSGGDTQYF
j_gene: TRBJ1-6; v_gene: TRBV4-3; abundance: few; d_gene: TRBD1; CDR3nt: TGCGCCAGCAGGCGAACGGGACAGCATAATTCACCCCTCCACTTT; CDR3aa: CASRRTGQHNSPLHF
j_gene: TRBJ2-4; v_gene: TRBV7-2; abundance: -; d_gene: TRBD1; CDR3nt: TGTGCCAGCAGCCTCATGGGACAGGGGGGCAAAAACATTCAGTACTTC; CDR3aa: CASSLMGQGGKNIQYF
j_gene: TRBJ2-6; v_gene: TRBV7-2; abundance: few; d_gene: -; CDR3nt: TGTGCCAGCAGCTTAGCCGGGGGGCCTTTCTCTGGGGCCAACGTCCTGACTTTC; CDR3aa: CASSLAGGPFSGANVLTF
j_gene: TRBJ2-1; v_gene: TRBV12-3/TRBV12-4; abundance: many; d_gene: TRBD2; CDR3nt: TGTGCCAGCAGACCCCGGGCGGGGGGGTACAATGAGCAGTTCTTC; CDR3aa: CASRPRAGGYNEQFF
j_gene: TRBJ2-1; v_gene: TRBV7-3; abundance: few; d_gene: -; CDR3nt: TGTGCCAGCAGCTCCCGTGTGGGGATGTTGGATGAGCAGTTCTTC; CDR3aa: CASSSRVGMLDEQFF
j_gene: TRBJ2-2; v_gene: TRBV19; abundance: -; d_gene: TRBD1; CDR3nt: TGTGCCAGTAGTTGGGACAGTGGGAACACCGGGGAGCTGTTTTTT; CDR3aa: CASSWDSGNTGELFF
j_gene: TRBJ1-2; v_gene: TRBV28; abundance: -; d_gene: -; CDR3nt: TGTGCCAGCACCCGAAACCGGGGAGGGATCTATGGCTACACCTTC; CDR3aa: CASTRNRGGIYGYTF
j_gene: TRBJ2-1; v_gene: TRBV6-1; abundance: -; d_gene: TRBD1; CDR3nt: TGTGCCAGCAATCCGACAGGGGGCAATGAGCAGTTCTTC; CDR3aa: CASNPTGGNEQFF
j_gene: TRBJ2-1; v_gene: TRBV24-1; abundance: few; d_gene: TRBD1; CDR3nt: TGTGCCACCAGTCCTCCCGGGACAGGATTTTACAATGAGCAGTTCTTC; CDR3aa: CATSPPGTGFYNEQFF
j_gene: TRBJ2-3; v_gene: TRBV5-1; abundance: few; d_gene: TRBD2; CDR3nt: TGCGCCAGCAGCTTACCCCCTTCGGGAGGACTCACAGATACGCAGTATTTT; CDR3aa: CASSLPPSGGLTDTQYF
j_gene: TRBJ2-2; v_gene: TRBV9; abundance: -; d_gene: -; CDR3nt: TGTGCCAGCAGCCCGCAGTTTTCCACCGGGGAGCTGTTTTTT; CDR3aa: CASSPQFSTGELFF
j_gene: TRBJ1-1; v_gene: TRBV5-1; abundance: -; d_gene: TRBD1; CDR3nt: TGCGCCAGCAGCACCTATTGGGACAGTTGGCCAGAGCTCACTGAAGCTTTCTTT; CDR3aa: CASSTYWDSWPELTEAFF
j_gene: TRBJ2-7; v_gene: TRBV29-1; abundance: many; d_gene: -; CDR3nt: TGCAGCGCTGAGAACCCCAGGAGCTACGAGCAGTACTTC; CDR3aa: CSAENPRSYEQYF
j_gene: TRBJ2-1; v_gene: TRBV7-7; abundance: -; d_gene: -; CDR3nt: TGTGCCAGCAGCTTAGAGGCAGGAGCGCGACCCTACAATGAGCAGTTCTTC; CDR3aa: CASSLEAGARPYNEQFF
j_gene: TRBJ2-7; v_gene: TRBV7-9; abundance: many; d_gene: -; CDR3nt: TGTGCCAGCAGCTTAGGGGTCCCCTACGAGCAGTACTTC; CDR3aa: CASSLGVPYEQYF
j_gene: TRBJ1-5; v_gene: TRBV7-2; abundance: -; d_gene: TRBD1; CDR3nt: TGTGCCAGCAGCTTAGGTCCGGACAGGGGCCATCAGCCCCAGCATTTT; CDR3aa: CASSLGPDRGHQPQHF
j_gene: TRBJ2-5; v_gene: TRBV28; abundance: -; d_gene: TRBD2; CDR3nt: TGTGCCAGCAGTCCGGGACTAGCGAGGGAGACCCAGTACTTC; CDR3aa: CASSPGLARETQYF
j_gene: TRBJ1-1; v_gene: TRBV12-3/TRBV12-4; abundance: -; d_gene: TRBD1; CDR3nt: TGTGCCATACAGGGGGCAGGGACTGAAGCTTTCTTT; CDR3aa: CAIQGAGTEAFF
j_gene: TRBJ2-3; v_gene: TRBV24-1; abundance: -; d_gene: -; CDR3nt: TGTGCCACCAGTGACCTTCCAGATACGCAGTATTTT; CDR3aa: CATSDLPDTQYF
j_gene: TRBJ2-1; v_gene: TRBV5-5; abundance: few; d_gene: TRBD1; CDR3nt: TGTGCCAGCAGCTTATCCGGACAGGGGTATCATGAGCAGTTCTTC; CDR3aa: CASSLSGQGYHEQFF
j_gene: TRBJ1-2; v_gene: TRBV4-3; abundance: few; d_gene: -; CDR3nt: TGCGCCAGCAGCCAAGATACCCAGCCCTGGAGATCTAACTATGGCTACACCTTC; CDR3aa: CASSQDTQPWRSNYGYTF
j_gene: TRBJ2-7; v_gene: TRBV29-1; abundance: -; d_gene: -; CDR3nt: TGCAGCGTTACCGACGGTTACGAGCAGTACTTC; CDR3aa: CSVTDGYEQYF
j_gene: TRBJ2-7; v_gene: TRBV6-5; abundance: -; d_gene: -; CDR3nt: TGTGCCAGCAGTTCCCGGGCCCCAGGCTACGAGCAGTACTTC; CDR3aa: CASSSRAPGYEQYF
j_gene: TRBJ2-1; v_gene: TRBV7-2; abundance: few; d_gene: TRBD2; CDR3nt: TGTGCCAGCAGCTCTAGCTGGACTAGCGGGGGTCCCTTGGATGAGCAGTTCTTC; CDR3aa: CASSSSWTSGGPLDEQFF
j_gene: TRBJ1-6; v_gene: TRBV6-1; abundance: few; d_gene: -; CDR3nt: TGTGCCAGTACCAGGGATAATTCACCCCTCCACTTT; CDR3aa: CASTRDNSPLHF
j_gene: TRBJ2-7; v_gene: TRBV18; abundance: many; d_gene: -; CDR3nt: TGTGCCAGCTCACCATACCAGGGGAGCTACGAGCAGTACTTC; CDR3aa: CASSPYQGSYEQYF
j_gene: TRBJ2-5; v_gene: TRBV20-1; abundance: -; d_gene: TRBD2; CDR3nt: TGCAGTGATACAACCGGGACTAGCGGGCAAGAGACCCAGTACTTC; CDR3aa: CSDTTGTSGQETQYF
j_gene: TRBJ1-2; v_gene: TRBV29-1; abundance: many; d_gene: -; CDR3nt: TGCAGCGTTTCGAAAGGGAGGGATGGCTACACCTTC; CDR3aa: CSVSKGRDGYTF
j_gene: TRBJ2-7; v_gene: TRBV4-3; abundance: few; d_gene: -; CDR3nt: TGCGCCAGCAGCCAAGGGCCTCAAACAGCCCACGAGCAGTACTTC; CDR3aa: CASSQGPQTAHEQYF
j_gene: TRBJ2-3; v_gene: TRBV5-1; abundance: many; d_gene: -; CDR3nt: TGCGCCAGCAGCTTGGCTCCCGCGGATACGCAGTATTTT; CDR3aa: CASSLAPADTQYF
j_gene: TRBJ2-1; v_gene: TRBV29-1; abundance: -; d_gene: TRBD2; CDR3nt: TGCAGCGTTGGAAGGGTGGCTAGCGGGAGGGCCGGGGATAAGGAGCAGTTCTTC; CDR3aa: CSVGRVASGRAGDKEQFF
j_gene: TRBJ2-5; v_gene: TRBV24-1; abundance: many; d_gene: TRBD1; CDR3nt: TGTGCCACCAGTGATTTGGAAGGGACAGGGGGAGAGACCCAGTACTTC; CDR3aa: CATSDLEGTGGETQYF
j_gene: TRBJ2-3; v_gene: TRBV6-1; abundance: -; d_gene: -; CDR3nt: TGTGCCAGCAGTGCACATAGCGGAAGCACAGATACGCAGTATTTT; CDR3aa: CASSAHSGSTDTQYF
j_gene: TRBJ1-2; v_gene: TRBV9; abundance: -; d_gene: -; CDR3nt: TGTGCCAGCAGCGCCGTCGGGGAAGTGGATGGCTACACCTTC; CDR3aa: CASSAVGEVDGYTF
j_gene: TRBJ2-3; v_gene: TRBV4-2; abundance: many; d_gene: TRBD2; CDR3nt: TGTGCCAGCAGCCAAGACCCCTCCAGCGGGGGCACAGATACGCAGTATTTT; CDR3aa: CASSQDPSSGGTDTQYF
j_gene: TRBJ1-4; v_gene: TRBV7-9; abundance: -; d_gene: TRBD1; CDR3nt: TGTGCCAGCAGCGAAGGACAGGGGCATGAAAAACTGTTTTTT; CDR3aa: CASSEGQGHEKLFF
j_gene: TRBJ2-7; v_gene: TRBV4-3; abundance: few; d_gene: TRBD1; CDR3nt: TGCGCCAGCAGCCAGTTATCCGGGACAGGACCCTACGAGCAGTACTTC; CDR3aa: CASSQLSGTGPYEQYF
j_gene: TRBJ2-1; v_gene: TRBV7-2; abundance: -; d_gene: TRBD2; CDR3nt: TGTGCCAGCAGCCCAGTCTTACGGGAGGTCTACAATGAGCAGTTCTTC; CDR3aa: CASSPVLREVYNEQFF
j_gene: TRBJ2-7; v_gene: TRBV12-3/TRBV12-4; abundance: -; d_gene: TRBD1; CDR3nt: TGTGCCAGCAGTATTAGACAGGGGGGGGCCTACGAGCAGTACTTC; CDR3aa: CASSIRQGGAYEQYF
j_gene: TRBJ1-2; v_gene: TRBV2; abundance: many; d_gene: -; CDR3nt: TGTGCCAGCACAAGGAACGCAGTAAACTATGGCTACACCTTC; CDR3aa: CASTRNAVNYGYTF
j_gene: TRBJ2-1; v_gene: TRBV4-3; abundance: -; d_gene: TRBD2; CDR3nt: TGCGCCAGCAGCCAAGGTGCTAGCGGGGGCTCCTACAATGAGCAGTTCTTC; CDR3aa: CASSQGASGGSYNEQFF
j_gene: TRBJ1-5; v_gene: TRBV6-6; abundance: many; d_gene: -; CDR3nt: TGTGCCAGCAGTTACTCGGACCAGGACAAGGGTTTT; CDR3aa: CASSYSDQDKGF
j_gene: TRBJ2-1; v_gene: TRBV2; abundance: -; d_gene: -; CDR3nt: TGTGCCAGCAGCCCTTTTGGGGGCGGAAGCTCCTACAATGAGCAGTTCTTC; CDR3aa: CASSPFGGGSSYNEQFF
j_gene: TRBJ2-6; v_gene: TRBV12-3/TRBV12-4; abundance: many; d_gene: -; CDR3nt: TGTGCCAGCAGTCCGATGGGGTCTGGGGCCAACGTCCTGACTTTC; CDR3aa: CASSPMGSGANVLTF
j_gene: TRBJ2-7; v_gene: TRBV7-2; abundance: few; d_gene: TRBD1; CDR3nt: TGTGCCAGCAGCTTAGTTCAGGGGGAACCCTACGAGCAGTACTTC; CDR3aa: CASSLVQGEPYEQYF
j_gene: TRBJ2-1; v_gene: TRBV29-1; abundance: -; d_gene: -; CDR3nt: TGCAGCGTTGACAGACAGAGAGGCTATGAGCAGTTCTTC; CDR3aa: CSVDRQRGYEQFF
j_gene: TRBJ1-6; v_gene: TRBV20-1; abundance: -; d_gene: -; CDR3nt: TGCAGTGCGCCAGGGAATGGCCTAGATTCACCCCTCCACTTT; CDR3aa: CSAPGNGLDSPLHF
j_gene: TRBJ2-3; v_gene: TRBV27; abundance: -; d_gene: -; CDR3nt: TGTGCCAGCCACGGACCTCCCTTCCAGGGCACAGATACGCAGTATTTT; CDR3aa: CASHGPPFQGTDTQYF
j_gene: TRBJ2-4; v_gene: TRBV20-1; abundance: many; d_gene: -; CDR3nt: TGCAGTGCTAGAGAGCTAGCCAAAAACATTCAGTACTTC; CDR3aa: CSARELAKNIQYF
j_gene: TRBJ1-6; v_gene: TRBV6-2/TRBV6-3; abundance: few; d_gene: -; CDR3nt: TGTGCCAGCACCTCCAGCAGCTCCTATAATTCACCCCTCCACTTT; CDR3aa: CASTSSSSYNSPLHF
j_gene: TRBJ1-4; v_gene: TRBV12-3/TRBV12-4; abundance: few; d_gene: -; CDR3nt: TGTGCCAGCAGCCCCGGTTGGAGCACGTCAGCTAATGAAAAACTGTTTTTT; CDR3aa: CASSPGWSTSANEKLFF
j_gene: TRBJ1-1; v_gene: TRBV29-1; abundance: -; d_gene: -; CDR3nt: TGCAGCGTATCAGTGAACACTGACGCTTTCTTT; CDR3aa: CSVSVNTDAFF
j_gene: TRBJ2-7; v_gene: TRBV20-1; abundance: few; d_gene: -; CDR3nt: TGCAGGGCCCGGGCGGGATACGAGCAGTACTTC; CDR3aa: CRARAGYEQYF
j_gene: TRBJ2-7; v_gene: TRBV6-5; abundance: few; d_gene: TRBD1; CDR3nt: TGTGCCAGCAGTTTTGACAGGGACTACGAGCAGTACTTC; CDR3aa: CASSFDRDYEQYF
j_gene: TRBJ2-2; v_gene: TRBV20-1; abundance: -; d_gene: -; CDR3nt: TGCAGTGCTAGAGCTCAACTAGGGGGTCGACCCGGGGAGCTGTTTTTT; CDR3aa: CSARAQLGGRPGELFF
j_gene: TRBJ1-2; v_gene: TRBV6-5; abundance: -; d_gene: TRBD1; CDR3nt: TGTGCCAGCGGGACAGGTGGAGGCTACACCTTC; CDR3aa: CASGTGGGYTF
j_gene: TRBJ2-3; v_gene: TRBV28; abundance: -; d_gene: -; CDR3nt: TGTGCCAGCGCCTTCGGGGGAGGCACAGATACGCAGTATTTT; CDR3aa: CASAFGGGTDTQYF